This T cell receptor beta chain is from a study of blood T cells in healthy people across ages. Study context: Template switching retrieved approximately one barcoded beta molecule for each two T cells.

Overall study findings and caveats: Naive T cell percentage showed a strong correlation with TCR beta diversity.

A word on this clonotype: Its target is not known.

Alongside a J-beta primer mix, a sample-barcoded 5' primer served in a second PCR lasting about 7 to 12 cycles. TCRdb reprocessed the 5' RACE reads with MiXCR, giving one entry per CDR3 protein. Here the sample spans hundreds of thousands of distinct CDR3 sequences, approximately 60% being singletons. CDR3 length equals 10 residues. The V end lost 10 bases, the J end lost 10 bases, and 13 bases lay between the germline ends. V is TRBV12-3 or TRBV12-4 and J is TRBJ1-1; D not resolved. The clonotype comes from a man between 40 and 49 years old in good health. Specimen: blood. As DNA, the CDR3 is TGTGCCACATTTGTGGGTGCAGCTTTCTTT. It is translated as CATFVGAAFF.